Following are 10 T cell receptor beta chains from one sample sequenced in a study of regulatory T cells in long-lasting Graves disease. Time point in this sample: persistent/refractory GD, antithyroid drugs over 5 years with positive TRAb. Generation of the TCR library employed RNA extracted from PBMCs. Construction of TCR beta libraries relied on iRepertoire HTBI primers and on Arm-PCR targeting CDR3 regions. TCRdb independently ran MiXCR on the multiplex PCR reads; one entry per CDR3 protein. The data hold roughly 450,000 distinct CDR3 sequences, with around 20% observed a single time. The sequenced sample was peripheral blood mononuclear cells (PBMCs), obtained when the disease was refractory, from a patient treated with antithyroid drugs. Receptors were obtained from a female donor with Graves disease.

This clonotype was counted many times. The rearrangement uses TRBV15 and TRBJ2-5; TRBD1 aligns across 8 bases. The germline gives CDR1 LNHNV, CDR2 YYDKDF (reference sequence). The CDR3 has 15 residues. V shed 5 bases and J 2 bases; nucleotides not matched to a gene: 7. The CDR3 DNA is TGTGCCACCAGCCTCGGACAGGGTGGGCAAGAGACCCAGTACTTC. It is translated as CATSLGQGGQETQYF.

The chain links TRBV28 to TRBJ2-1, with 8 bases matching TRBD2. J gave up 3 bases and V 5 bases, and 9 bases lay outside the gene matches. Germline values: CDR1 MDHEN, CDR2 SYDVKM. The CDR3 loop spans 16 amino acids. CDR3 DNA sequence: TGTGCCAGCAGTACCCCGGCTAGCGGGTACTACAATGAGCAGTTCTTC. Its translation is CASSTPASGYYNEQFF.

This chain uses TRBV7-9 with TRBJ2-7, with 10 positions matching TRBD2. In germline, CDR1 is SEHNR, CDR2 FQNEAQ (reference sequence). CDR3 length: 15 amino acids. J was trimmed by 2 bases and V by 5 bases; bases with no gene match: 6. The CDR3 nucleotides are TGTGCCAGCAGCAGCGGACTAGCGGAAGCCTACGAGCAGTACTTC. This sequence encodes CASSSGLAEAYEQYF.

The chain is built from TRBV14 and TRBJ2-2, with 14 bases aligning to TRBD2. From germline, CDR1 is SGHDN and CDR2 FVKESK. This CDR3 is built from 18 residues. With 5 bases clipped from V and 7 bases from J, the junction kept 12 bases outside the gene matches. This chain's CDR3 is CASSLRLAGGPADGELFF. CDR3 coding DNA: TGTGCCAGCAGCTTACGACTAGCGGGAGGGCCTGCGGACGGGGAGCTGTTTTTT. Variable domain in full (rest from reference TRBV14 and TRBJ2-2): EAGVTQFPSHSVIEKGQTVTLRCDPISGHDNLYWYRRVMGKEIKFLLHFVKESKQDESGMPNNRFLAERTGGTYSTLKVQPAELEDSGVYFCASSLRLAGGPADGELFFGEGSRLTVL.

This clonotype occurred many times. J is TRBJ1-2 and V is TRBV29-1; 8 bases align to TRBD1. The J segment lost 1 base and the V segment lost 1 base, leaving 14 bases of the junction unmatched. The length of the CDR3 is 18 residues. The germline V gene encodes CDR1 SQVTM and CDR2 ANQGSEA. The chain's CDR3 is CSVEALPPQGAFNYGYTF. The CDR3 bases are TGCAGCGTTGAAGCCCTTCCTCCCCAGGGGGCCTTTAACTATGGCTACACCTTC.

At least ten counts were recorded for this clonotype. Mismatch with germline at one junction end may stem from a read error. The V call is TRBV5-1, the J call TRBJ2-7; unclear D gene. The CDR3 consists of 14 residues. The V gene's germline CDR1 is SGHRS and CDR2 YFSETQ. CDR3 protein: CASSSDGSSYEQYF. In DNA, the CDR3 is TGTGCCAGCAGCTCGGACGGTAGCTCCTACGAGCAGTACTTC. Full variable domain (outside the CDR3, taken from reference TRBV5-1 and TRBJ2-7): KAGVTQTPRYLIKTRGQQVTLSCSPISGHRSVSWYQQTPGQGLQFLFEYFSETQRNKGNFPGRFSGRQFSNSRSEMNVSTLELGDSALYLCASSSDGSSYEQYFGPGTRLTVT.

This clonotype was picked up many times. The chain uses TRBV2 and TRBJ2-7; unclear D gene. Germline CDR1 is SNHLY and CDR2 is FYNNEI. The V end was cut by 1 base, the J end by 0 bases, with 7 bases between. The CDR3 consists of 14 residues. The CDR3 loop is CASSEGRLSYEQYF. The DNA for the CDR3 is TGTGCCAGCAGTGAAGGACGGCTCTCCTACGAGCAGTACTTC.

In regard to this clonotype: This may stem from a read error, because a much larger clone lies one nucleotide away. The CDR3 is CASGQSNYGYTF. As DNA, the CDR3 is TGTGCCAGCGGGCAGTCTAACTATGGCTACACCTTC. This chain joins TRBV6-2 or TRBV6-3 and TRBJ1-2; the D is unclear. Germline CDR1 MNHEY, CDR2 SVGEGT. V was trimmed by 8 bases and J by 0 bases, leaving 7 bases between them. CDR3 length: 12 residues.

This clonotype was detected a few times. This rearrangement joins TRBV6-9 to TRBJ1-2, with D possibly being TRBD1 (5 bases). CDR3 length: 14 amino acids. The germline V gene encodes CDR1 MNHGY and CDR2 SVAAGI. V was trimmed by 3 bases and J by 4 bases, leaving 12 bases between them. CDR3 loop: CASSYETDLYGYTF. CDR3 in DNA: TGTGCCAGCAGTTACGAGACAGACCTCTATGGCTACACCTTC.

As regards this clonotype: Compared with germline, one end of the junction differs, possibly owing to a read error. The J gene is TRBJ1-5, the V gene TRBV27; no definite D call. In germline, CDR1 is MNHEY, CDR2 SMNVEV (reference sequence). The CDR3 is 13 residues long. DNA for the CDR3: TGTGCCGGCAGTTTTGGTAGTAATCAGCCCCAGCATTTT. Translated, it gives CAGSFGSNQPQHF.